Following are 6 T cell receptor beta chains from one sample sequenced in a study of shared clonotypes between healthy human individuals. Libraries were prepared by immunoSEQ multiplex PCR; TCRdb keeps only in-frame clonotypes and omits some of them. The sample contains approximately 620,000 clones, about 97% of which appear only once. Sequencing was performed on naive CD4+ T cells sorted from blood. Subset reported: CD45RA+ positively selected. The source is a woman in her 30s in good health.

V gene TRBV10-1 combines with J gene TRBJ2-1, with D perhaps matching TRBD1 or TRBD2 (5 bases each). Germline assignment: CDR1 WNHNN and CDR2 SYGVQD (reference sequence). The CDR3 spans 14 residues. The V end lost 4 bases, the J end lost 1 base, and 8 bases lay between the germline ends. The CDR3: CASSVGVSYNEQFF. CDR3 DNA sequence: TGCGCCAGCAGTGTGGGGGTTTCCTACAATGAGCAGTTCTTC.

The rearrangement uses TRBV28 and TRBJ2-2; no clear D gene. V gave up 6 bases and J gave up 6 bases, with 8 bases separating them. Germline V gene data show CDR1 as MDHEN and CDR2 as SYDVKM. The CDR3 spans 12 residues. DNA for the CDR3: TGTGCCAGCAGGGTGGAGCCCGGGGAGCTGTTTTTT. Its protein is CASRVEPGELFF.

V usage is TRBV28 and J usage is TRBJ2-7; possibly TRBD1 or TRBD2 for D (5 bases each). Per germline, CDR1 MDHEN and CDR2 SYDVKM. The CDR3 runs 15 residues. The ends were cut back, 4 bases at V and 3 bases at J, with 16 bases in the middle. This CDR3 reads CASSSGTVGGYEQYF. The DNA for the CDR3 is TGTGCCAGCAGTTCCGGGACGGTTGGGGGCTACGAGCAGTACTTC. The full variable domain, with the rest looked up from reference TRBV28 and TRBJ2-7, is DVKVTQSSRYLVKRTGEKVFLECVQDMDHENMFWYRQDPGLGLRLIYFSYDVKMKEKGDIPEGYSVSREKKERFSLILESASTNQTSMYLCASSSGTVGGYEQYFGPGTRLTVT.

V gene TRBV4-2 combines with J gene TRBJ2-3; D is unclear. Trimming stripped 5 bases from V and 3 bases from J, with 18 bases between. Germline assignment: CDR1 LGHNA and CDR2 YNFKEQ. This CDR3 has 16 residues. The CDR3 reads CASSANVAASTDTQYF. DNA of the CDR3: TGTGCCAGCAGCGCGAACGTAGCAGCGTCGACAGATACGCAGTATTTT.

CDR3 loop: CASSYDGNYGYTF. The CDR3 DNA reads TGCGCCAGCAGCTATGACGGCAACTATGGCTACACCTTC. J is TRBJ1-2 and V is TRBV5-1, with D hard to call. The CDR3 has 13 residues. Trimming shortened V by 3 bases and J by 2 bases, and 8 bases separated the two germline ends. The V gene's germline CDR1 is SGHRS and CDR2 YFSETQ. The full variable domain, in which reference TRBV5-1 and TRBJ1-2 provide the parts outside the CDR3, is KAGVTQTPRYLIKTRGQQVTLSCSPISGHRSVSWYQQTPGQGLQFLFEYFSETQRNKGNFPGRFSGRQFSNSRSEMNVSTLELGDSALYLCASSYDGNYGYTFGSGTRLTVV.

The V and J genes are TRBV5-1 and TRBJ2-7; TRBD2 is a possible D gene (6 bases). The germline V gene encodes CDR1 SGHRS and CDR2 YFSETQ. V dropped 8 bases and J dropped 2 bases, with 14 bases sitting between them. This CDR3 has 13 amino acids. Written as DNA, the CDR3 is TGCGCCAGTAGGGCAGCGGGTGCCTACGAGCAGTACTTC. It codes for CASRAAGAYEQYF.